This T cell receptor (beta chain) was documented in a study of T cell clonotyping in hematopoietic cell transplantation. Overall study context: Recipient samples before transplant were obtained post-cytoreduction.

Note on this clone: Its antigen is not identified.

TCRdb's table, derived via immunoSEQ multiplex PCR, lists solely in-frame clones and lacks some. The sample includes under 25,000 clones, 60% to 80% seen only once; the top ten take 15% to 20%. Specified time point: recipient sample about 28 days before transplant, after cytoreduction. Samples: about 28 days before transplant, then days 30, 100 and 180 after. From germline, CDR1 is WNHNN and CDR2 SYGVQD (reference sequence). The V and J ends lost 6 bases and 4 bases, in that order; junction bases with no gene match: 17. The CDR3 runs 18 residues. Notes on the study in general: Recipient TCR diversity dropped after transplant; expanded clonotypes rose from day 30 to 180. At the given depth, recipient repertoires were over 97% de novo clonotypes.

The rearrangement links TRBV10-1 to TRBJ1-1; 10 bases map to TRBD1. The input for sequencing was peripheral blood mononuclear cells, taken before stem cell transplant. The clonotype comes from a man aged 55 to 70 with acute myeloid leukemia. Some clones in this sample may be carry-over from other donors' samples. CDR3 sequence (DNA): TGCGCCAGCAGCGTATTTGGGACAGGGGTTTATTTGGTCACTGAAGCTTTCTTT. Its protein is CASSVFGTGVYLVTEAFF.